The 9 T cell receptor beta chains below come from one sample, sequenced in a study of siplizumab effects on memory and regulatory T cells. TCRdb's copy holds only in-frame clones and misses some; the assay was immunoSEQ multiplex PCR. The sample shows about 72,000 clones, roughly 89% of them seen only once. Sequencing was carried out using CD8+ T cells sorted from blood. The receptors come from a human donor in good health.

The gene calls are TRBV27 and TRBJ2-3, with 7 bases identical to TRBD1. V was pared by 6 bases and J by 2 bases, with 5 bases of the junction left unmatched. Germline values: CDR1 MNHEY, CDR2 SMNVEV (reference sequence). The CDR3 runs 14 residues. The chain's CDR3 is CASSSGQFTDTQYF. The CDR3 DNA sequence: TGTGCCAGCAGCTCGGGACAGTTCACAGATACGCAGTATTTT.

V gene TRBV5-6 combines with J gene TRBJ2-1; TRBD2 agrees at 9 bases. Germline assignment: CDR1 SGHDT and CDR2 YYEEEE. This CDR3 spans 17 amino acids. After removal of 1 base from V and 1 base from J, the junction contained 6 bases not matched to a gene. The CDR3 here is CASSLWLAGLSYNEQFF. In DNA, the CDR3 is TGTGCCAGCAGCTTGTGGCTAGCGGGACTTTCCTACAATGAGCAGTTCTTC.

The genes are TRBV7-8 and TRBJ2-7; maybe TRBD1 (5 bases). Looked up from germline, CDR1 is SGHVS and CDR2 is FQNEAQ. The CDR3 has 16 residues. With 5 bases removed from V and 4 bases from J, the gap between germline ends came to 21 bases. The CDR3 bases are TGTGCCAGCAGCCCCCTTCCGGCTAGTGGGGCATACGAGCAGTACTTC. It codes for CASSPLPASGAYEQYF. Full variable domain (missing parts from reference TRBV7-8 and TRBJ2-7): GAGVSQSPRYKVAKRGQDVALRCDPISGHVSLFWYQQALGQGPEFLTYFQNEAQLDKSGLPSDRFFAERPEGSVSTLKIQRTQQEDSAVYLCASSPLPASGAYEQYFGPGTRLTVT.

The chain carries TRBV29-1 and TRBJ2-1, with D uncertain. CDR3 length: 13 amino acids. Germline loops: CDR1 SQVTM, CDR2 ANQGSEA. V was pared by 4 bases and J by 7 bases, with 14 bases between. CDR3 sequence (DNA): TGCAGCGTTGTGGCGTTGCCGAAGAATGAGCAGTTCTTC. Protein product: CSVVALPKNEQFF.

The sample holds one count of this clone. This rearrangement joins TRBV7-9 to TRBJ2-1; TRBD2 matches 15 bases. The CDR3 is 19 residues long. Germline values: CDR1 SEHNR, CDR2 FQNEAQ (reference sequence). Trimming cost V 3 bases and J 4 bases; bases outside gene matches: 10. Written as DNA, the CDR3 is TGTGCCAGCAGCTTCCCTCGGACTAGCGGGAGGGCACTTTACAATGAGCAGTTCTTC. This translates into CASSFPRTSGRALYNEQFF. The full variable domain, in which reference TRBV7-9 and TRBJ2-1 provide the parts outside the CDR3, is DTGVSQNPRHKITKRGQNVTFRCDPISEHNRLYWYRQTLGQGPEFLTYFQNEAQLEKSRLLSDRFSAERPKGSFSTLEIQRTEQGDSAMYLCASSFPRTSGRALYNEQFFGPGTRLTVL.

The chain couples TRBV7-6 to TRBJ2-7; 9 positions match TRBD1. The CDR3 spans 13 residues. V shed 7 bases, J shed 6 bases, and the junction held 7 bases outside the gene matches. The germline V gene has CDR1 SGHVS and CDR2 FNYEAQ. The CDR3 DNA reads TGTGCCAGCACCACAGGACAGGGGAGCGAGCAGTACTTC. Protein sequence: CASTTGQGSEQYF. Based on the CDR3 plus reference TRBV7-6 and TRBJ2-7, the full variable domain is GAGVSQSPRYKVTKRGQDVALRCDPISGHVSLYWYRQALGQGPEFLTYFNYEAQQDKSGLPNDRFSAERPEGSISTLTIQRTEQRDSAMYRCASTTGQGSEQYFGPGTRLTVT.

The chain couples TRBV5-1 to TRBJ2-1, with 7 bases that match TRBD2. Losses at the gene ends were 3 bases for V and 2 bases for J; bases not matched to a gene: 5. Germline V gene data show CDR1 as SGHRS and CDR2 as YFSETQ. CDR3 length: 15 amino acids. The CDR3 DNA is TGCGCCAGCAGCTCCCCGAGCGGGGCCTACAATGAGCAGTTCTTC. Encoded protein: CASSSPSGAYNEQFF.

The chain is built from TRBV9 and TRBJ2-7; perhaps TRBD2 as D (6 bases). This CDR3 contains 16 residues. V was trimmed by 0 bases and J by 6 bases, leaving 19 bases between them. Looked up from germline, CDR1 is SGDLS and CDR2 is YYNGEE. The CDR3 sequence is CASSVGYVGGQGEQYF. CDR3 sequence (DNA): TGTGCCAGCAGCGTAGGCTACGTGGGGGGTCAGGGCGAGCAGTACTTC.

This clone occurred once. The rearrangement joins TRBV5-4 to TRBJ2-3; 8 positions match TRBD2. J gave up 0 bases and V 1 base, and 4 bases lay outside the gene matches. The V gene's germline CDR1 is SGHNT and CDR2 YYREEE (reference sequence). This CDR3 spans 16 amino acids. The CDR3 sequence is CASSLTSGASTDTQYF. CDR3 DNA: TGTGCCAGCAGCTTGACTAGCGGAGCTAGCACAGATACGCAGTATTTT.